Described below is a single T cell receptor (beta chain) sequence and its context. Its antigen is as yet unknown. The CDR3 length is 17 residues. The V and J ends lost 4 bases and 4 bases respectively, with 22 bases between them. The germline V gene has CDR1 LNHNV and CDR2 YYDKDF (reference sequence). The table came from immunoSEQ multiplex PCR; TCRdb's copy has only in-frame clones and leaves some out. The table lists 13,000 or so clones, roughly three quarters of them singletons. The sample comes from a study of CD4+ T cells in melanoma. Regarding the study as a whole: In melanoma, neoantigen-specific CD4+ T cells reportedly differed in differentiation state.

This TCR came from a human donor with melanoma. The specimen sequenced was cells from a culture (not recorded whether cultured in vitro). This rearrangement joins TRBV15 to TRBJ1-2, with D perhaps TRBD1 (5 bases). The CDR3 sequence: CATSNVAGRPTSYGYTF. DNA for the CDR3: TGTGCCACCAGCAACGTAGCGGGACGCCCCACGAGCTATGGCTACACCTTC.